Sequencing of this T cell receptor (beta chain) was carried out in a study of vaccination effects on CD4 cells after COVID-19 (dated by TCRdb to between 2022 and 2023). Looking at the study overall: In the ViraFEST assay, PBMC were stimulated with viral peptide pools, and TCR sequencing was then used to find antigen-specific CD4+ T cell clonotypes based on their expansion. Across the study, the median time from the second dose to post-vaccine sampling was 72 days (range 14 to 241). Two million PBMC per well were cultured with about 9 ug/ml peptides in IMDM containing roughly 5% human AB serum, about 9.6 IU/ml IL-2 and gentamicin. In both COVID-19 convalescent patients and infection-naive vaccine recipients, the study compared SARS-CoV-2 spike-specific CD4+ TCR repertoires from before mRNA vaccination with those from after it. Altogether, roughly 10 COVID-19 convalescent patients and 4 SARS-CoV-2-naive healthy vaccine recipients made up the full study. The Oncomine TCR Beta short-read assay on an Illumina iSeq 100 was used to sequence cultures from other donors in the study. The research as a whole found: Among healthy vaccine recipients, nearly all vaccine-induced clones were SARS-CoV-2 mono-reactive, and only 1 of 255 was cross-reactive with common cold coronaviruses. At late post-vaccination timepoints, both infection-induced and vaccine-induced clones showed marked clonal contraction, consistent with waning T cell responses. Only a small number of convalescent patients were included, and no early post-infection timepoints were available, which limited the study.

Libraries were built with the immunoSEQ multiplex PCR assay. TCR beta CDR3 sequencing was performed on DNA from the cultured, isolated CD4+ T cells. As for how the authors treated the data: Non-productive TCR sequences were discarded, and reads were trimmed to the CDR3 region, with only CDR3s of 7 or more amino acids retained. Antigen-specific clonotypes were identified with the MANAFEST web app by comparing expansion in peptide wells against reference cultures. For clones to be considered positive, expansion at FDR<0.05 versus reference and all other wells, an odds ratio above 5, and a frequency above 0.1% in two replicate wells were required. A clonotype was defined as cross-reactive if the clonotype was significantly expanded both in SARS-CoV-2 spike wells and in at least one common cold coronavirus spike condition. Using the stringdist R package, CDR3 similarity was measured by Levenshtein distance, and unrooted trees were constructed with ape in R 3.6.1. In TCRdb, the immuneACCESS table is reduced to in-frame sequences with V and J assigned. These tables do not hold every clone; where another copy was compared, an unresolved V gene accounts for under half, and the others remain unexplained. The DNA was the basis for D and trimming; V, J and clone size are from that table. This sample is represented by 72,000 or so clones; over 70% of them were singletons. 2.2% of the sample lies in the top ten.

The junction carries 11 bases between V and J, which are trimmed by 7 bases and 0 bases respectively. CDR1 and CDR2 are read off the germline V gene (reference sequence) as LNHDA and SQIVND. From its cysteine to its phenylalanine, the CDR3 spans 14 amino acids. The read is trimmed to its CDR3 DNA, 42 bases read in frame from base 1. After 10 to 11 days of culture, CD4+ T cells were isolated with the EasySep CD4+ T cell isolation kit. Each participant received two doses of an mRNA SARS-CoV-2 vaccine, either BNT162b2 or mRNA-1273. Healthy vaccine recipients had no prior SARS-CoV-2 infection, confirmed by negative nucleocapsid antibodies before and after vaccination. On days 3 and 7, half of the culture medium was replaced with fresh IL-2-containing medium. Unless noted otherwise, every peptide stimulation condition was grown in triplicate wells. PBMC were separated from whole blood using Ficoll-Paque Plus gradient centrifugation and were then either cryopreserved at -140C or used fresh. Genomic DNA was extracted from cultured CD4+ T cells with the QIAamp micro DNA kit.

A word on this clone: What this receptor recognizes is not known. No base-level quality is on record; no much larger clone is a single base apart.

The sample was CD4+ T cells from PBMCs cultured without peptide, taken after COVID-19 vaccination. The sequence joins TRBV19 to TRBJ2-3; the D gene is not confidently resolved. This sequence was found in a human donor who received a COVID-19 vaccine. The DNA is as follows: TGTGCCAGTACACCCGATCCTAGCACAGATACGCAGTATTTT. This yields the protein CASTPDPSTDTQYF.